The 18 T cell receptor beta chains reported below all come from one sample, sequenced in a study of cytotoxic CD8 clonotypes in ibrutinib-treated CLL (dated by TCRdb to the early 2020s). Library construction relied on the immunoSEQ multiplex PCR assay. TCRdb re-hosts the immuneACCESS table, in-frame sequences only. Its copies lack some clones; in the studies checked, an unresolved V gene accounts for under half of them, and the cause for the rest is not known. A total of under 300,000 clones appear in this sample, roughly 74% of them only once. The ten most abundant clones make up 15% of the sample. Sample time point, as interpreted from the label and publication: roughly 2 years on ibrutinib. The sequencing here drew on PBMCs, taken after 24 months of ibrutinib treatment. These receptors all stem from a human donor with chronic lymphocytic leukemia.

J is TRBJ2-5 and V is TRBV2; 10 nucleotides align to TRBD2. V dropped 4 bases and J dropped 5; count of bases not matched to a gene: 13. The CDR3 totals 17 residues. Germline CDR1 and CDR2: SNHLY and FYNNEI. The CDR3 coding sequence is TGTGCCAGCAGTGGCGGGGCTAGCGGGAGTCTCCGGGAGACCCAGTACTTC. Protein product: CASSGGASGSLRETQYF. Supplemented by reference TRBV2 and TRBJ2-5, the full variable domain reads EPEVTQTPSHQVTQMGQEVILRCVPISNHLYFYWYRQILGQKVEFLVSFYNNEISEKSEIFDDQFSVERPDGSNFTLKIRSTKLEDSAMYFCASSGGASGSLRETQYFGPGTRLLVL.

This clone was seen just once. The chain links TRBV9 to TRBJ1-5; D is unclear. Between the trimmed V and J ends, which lost 0 bases and 1 base, there was a span of 5 bases. This CDR3 spans 14 amino acids. Per the germline V gene, CDR1 is SGDLS and CDR2 is YYNGEE. CDR3 sequence: CASSVDLSNQPQHF. In DNA, the CDR3 is TGTGCCAGCAGCGTAGACCTGAGCAATCAGCCCCAGCATTTT.

The chain links TRBV6-5 to TRBJ1-1; no clear D. This CDR3 is built from 14 residues. CDR1 and CDR2 from the germline V gene are MNHEY and SVGAGI. V was clipped by 3 bases and J by 0 bases, with 8 bases between them. CDR3 amino acids: CASSYQRMNTEAFF. The CDR3 region has the DNA TGTGCCAGCAGTTATCAACGGATGAACACTGAAGCTTTCTTT.

The chain carries TRBV7-3 and TRBJ1-5; D perhaps matches TRBD1 (5 bases). Germline V gives CDR1 SGHTA, CDR2 FQGTGA. The V and J ends lost 4 bases and 7 bases respectively, with 17 bases between them. This CDR3 spans 15 amino acids. The CDR3 loop is CASSSPWRGGQPQHF. CDR3 DNA sequence: TGTGCCAGCAGCTCCCCCTGGAGGGGCGGCCAGCCCCAGCATTTT.

The rearrangement joins TRBV6-5 to TRBJ2-6; a possible D gene is TRBD1 (6 bases). V was cut by 8 bases and J by 0 bases, with 11 bases left in between. CDR1 and CDR2 (germline): MNHEY, SVGAGI. The CDR3 is made up of 15 amino acids. DNA for the CDR3: TGTGCCAGCGGGGGCCGGTACTCTGGGGCCAACGTCCTGACTTTC. Translation gives CASGGRYSGANVLTF.

The rearrangement uses TRBV14 and TRBJ2-7, with 10 bases aligning to TRBD2. CDR1 SGHDN and CDR2 FVKESK come from the germline V gene. V lost 4 bases and J lost 6; bases outside the gene matches: 9. The CDR3 is 15 amino acids. The CDR3 region is CASSLTSGVLGEQYF. CDR3 DNA: TGTGCCAGCAGCCTTACTAGCGGGGTCCTGGGCGAGCAGTACTTC.

The chain couples TRBV28 to TRBJ1-4; maybe TRBD1 (6 bases). Trimming pared 5 bases from V and 0 bases from J, leaving 16 bases between. Germline CDR1 reads MDHEN; CDR2 reads SYDVKM. This CDR3 spans 17 amino acids. The CDR3 is CASSPSDRSPTNEKLFF. The DNA of the CDR3 is TGTGCCAGCAGTCCGTCGGACAGATCTCCAACTAATGAAAAACTGTTTTTT.

The V gene is TRBV4-2, the J gene TRBJ2-7; perhaps D is TRBD1 or TRBD2 (6 bases each). Germline assignment: CDR1 LGHNA and CDR2 YNFKEQ. Deletions cut 1 base from V and 3 bases from J, with 22 bases between. The CDR3 spans 18 residues. Written as DNA, the CDR3 is TGTGCCAGCAGCCAAGCCACCCCCGCACACAGGGAGGACTACGAGCAGTACTTC. Encoded protein: CASSQATPAHREDYEQYF.

J is TRBJ2-1 and V is TRBV11-3, with D possibly being TRBD2 (6 bases). CDR1 and CDR2 from the germline V gene are SGHNT and YENEEA. This CDR3 has 16 residues. Trimming cost V 5 bases and J 0 bases, with 14 bases left between them. CDR3 nucleotides: TGTGCCAGCAGCCCTGGACTGACTAGCTCCTACAATGAGCAGTTCTTC. Its protein product is CASSPGLTSSYNEQFF.

The chain recombines TRBV13 with TRBJ2-7; 9 nucleotides match TRBD1. Trimming took 2 bases from V and 5 from J; bases not matched to a gene: 4. The V gene's germline CDR1 is PRHDT and CDR2 FYEKMQ (reference sequence). The CDR3 sequence is 14 residues long. The CDR3: CASSLTDRGDEQYF. The CDR3 bases are TGTGCCAGCAGCTTAACGGACAGGGGCGACGAGCAGTACTTC.

The chain employs TRBV28 and TRBJ2-1; possible D gene TRBD1, 5 bases. The CDR3 spans 14 residues. Trimming stripped 4 bases from V and 7 bases from J, with 14 bases between. Per germline, CDR1 MDHEN and CDR2 SYDVKM. The DNA of the CDR3 is TGTGCCAGCAGTTCCCAGGGAAGATCGAATGAGCAGTTCTTC. Its translation: CASSSQGRSNEQFF.

CDR3 DNA: TGTGCCAGCAGAAAGGGCCTCAGGGGCGGCTACACCTTC. Protein product: CASRKGLRGGYTF. The rearrangement links TRBV2 to TRBJ1-2; D is possibly TRBD1 (6 bases). The CDR3 has 13 residues. Germline-derived CDR1 and CDR2 are SNHLY and FYNNEI. The V end was cut by 6 bases, the J end by 8 bases, with 16 bases between. Drawing the rest from reference TRBV2 and TRBJ1-2, the complete variable domain is EPEVTQTPSHQVTQMGQEVILRCVPISNHLYFYWYRQILGQKVEFLVSFYNNEISEKSEIFDDQFSVERPDGSNFTLKIRSTKLEDSAMYFCASRKGLRGGYTFGSGTRLTVV.

This clone has only a few counts. The chain couples TRBV7-2 to TRBJ2-2, with 9 nucleotides matching TRBD1. Per germline, CDR1 SGHTA and CDR2 FQGNSA. With V trimmed by 2 bases and J by 3 bases, 4 bases remained unmatched. CDR3 length: 16 amino acids. CDR3 sequence: CASSLTDRGYTGELFF. Written as DNA, the CDR3 is TGTGCCAGCAGCTTAACGGACAGGGGCTACACCGGGGAGCTGTTTTTT. Combining the CDR3 with reference TRBV7-2 and TRBJ2-2 gives the whole variable domain GAGVSQSPSNKVTEKGKDVELRCDPISGHTALYWYRQSLGQGLEFLIYFQGNSAPDKSGLPSDRFSAERTGGSVSTLTIQRTQQEDSAVYLCASSLTDRGYTGELFFGEGSRLTVL.

This CDR3 is CASSYGQGGGQPQHF. In DNA, the CDR3 is TGTGCCAGCAGTTACGGACAGGGAGGGGGTCAGCCCCAGCATTTT. The rearrangement uses TRBV6-6 and TRBJ1-5, with TRBD1 identical over 8 bases. Germline lookup yields CDR1 MNHNY and CDR2 SVGAGI (reference sequence). Trimming removed 2 bases from V and 6 bases from J; junction bases left unmatched: 6. CDR3 length equals 15 residues.

The DNA for the CDR3 is TGTGCCCTGGAGGGACGGGGTGGAGGGGCTTTCTTT. Protein sequence: CALEGRGGGAFF. V gene TRBV30 combines with J gene TRBJ1-1; perhaps TRBD1 as D (5 bases). This CDR3 is built from 12 residues. CDR1 and CDR2 (germline): GTSNPN, SVGIG (reference sequence). Trimming took off 8 bases at V and 11 bases at J, with 21 bases between the two ends.

The gene calls are TRBV29-1 and TRBJ2-5; D is unclear. V gave up 0 bases and J gave up 5 bases, with 10 bases separating them. The CDR3 is 13 amino acids. Germline lookup yields CDR1 SQVTM and CDR2 ANQGSEA. CDR3 sequence reads: CSVEETDRETQYF. Here the CDR3 DNA reads TGCAGCGTTGAAGAAACCGACCGGGAGACCCAGTACTTC.

The rearrangement uses TRBV28 and TRBJ2-5; possible D gene TRBD1, 6 bases. V was shortened by 2 bases and J by 2 bases, with 12 bases between the two germline ends. This CDR3 has 15 residues. The germline CDR1 and CDR2 sequences are MDHEN and SYDVKM. The CDR3 sequence: CASSLANRAQETQYF. The CDR3 DNA reads as TGTGCCAGCAGTTTAGCGAACAGGGCACAAGAGACCCAGTACTTC. Complete variable domain (other parts from reference TRBV28 and TRBJ2-5): DVKVTQSSRYLVKRTGEKVFLECVQDMDHENMFWYRQDPGLGLRLIYFSYDVKMKEKGDIPEGYSVSREKKERFSLILESASTNQTSMYLCASSLANRAQETQYFGPGTRLLVL.

This clone was detected only a few times. DNA of the CDR3: TGTGCCAGCCGCGGACAGGGTAGCAATCAGCCCCAGCATTTT. Encoded protein: CASRGQGSNQPQHF. This chain links TRBV18 with TRBJ1-5; 8 nucleotides match TRBD1. The CDR3 runs to 14 residues. The V segment lost 8 bases and the J segment 0 bases; nucleotides outside the gene matches: 3. The germline V gene encodes CDR1 KGHSH and CDR2 LQKENI.